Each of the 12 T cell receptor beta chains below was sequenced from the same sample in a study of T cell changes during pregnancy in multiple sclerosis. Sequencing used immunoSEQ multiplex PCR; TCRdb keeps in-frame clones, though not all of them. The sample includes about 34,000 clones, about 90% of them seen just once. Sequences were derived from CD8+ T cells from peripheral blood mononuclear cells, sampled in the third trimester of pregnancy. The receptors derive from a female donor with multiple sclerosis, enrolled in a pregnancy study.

CDR3: CASSSLQGILYEQYF. CDR3 coding DNA: TGTGCCAGCAGCTCACTACAGGGGATTCTATACGAGCAGTACTTC. The chain links TRBV7-9 to TRBJ2-7, with 7 bases aligning to TRBD1. Germline CDR1 and CDR2: SEHNR and FQNEAQ (reference sequence). Trimming cost V 4 bases and J 4 bases; bases outside gene matches: 10. The CDR3 is made up of 15 amino acids.

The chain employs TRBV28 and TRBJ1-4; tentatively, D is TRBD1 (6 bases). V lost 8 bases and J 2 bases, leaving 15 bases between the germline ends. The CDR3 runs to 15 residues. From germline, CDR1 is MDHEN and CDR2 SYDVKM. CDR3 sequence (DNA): TGTGCCAGCGGGGGCCCGGGCAGGACTAATGAAAAACTGTTTTTT. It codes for CASGGPGRTNEKLFF.

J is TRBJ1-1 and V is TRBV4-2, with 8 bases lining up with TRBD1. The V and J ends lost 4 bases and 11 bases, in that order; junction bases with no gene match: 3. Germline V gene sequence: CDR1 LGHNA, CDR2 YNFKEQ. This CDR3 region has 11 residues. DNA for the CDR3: TGTGCCAGCAGCCTCGGGGACAGGGCTTTCTTT. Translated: CASSLGDRAFF.

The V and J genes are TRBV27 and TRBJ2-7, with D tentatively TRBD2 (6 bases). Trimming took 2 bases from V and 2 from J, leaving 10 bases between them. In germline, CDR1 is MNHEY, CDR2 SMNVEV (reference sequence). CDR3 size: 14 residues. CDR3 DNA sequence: TGTGCCAGCAGTTTAGGAGGGATGACCTACGAGCAGTACTTC. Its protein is CASSLGGMTYEQYF.

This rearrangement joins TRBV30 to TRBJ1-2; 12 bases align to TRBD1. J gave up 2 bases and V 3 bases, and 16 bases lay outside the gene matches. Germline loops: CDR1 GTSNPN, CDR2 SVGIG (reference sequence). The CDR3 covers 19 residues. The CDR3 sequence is CAWSFSGYRDRGLNYGYTF. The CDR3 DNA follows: TGTGCCTGGAGCTTCAGCGGCTACCGGGACAGGGGGCTGAACTATGGCTACACCTTC.

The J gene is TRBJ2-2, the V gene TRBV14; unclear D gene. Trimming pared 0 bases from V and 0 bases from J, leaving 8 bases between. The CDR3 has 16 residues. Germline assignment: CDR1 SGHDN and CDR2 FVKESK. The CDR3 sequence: CASSQDHFANTGELFF. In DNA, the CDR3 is TGTGCCAGCAGCCAAGACCACTTCGCGAACACCGGGGAGCTGTTTTTT.

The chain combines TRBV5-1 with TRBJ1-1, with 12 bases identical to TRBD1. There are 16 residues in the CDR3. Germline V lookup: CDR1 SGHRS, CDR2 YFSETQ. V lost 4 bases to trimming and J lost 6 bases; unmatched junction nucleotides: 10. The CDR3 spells CASSALRDRGLAEAFF. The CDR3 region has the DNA TGCGCCAGCAGCGCGCTCCGGGACAGGGGGCTTGCTGAAGCTTTCTTT.

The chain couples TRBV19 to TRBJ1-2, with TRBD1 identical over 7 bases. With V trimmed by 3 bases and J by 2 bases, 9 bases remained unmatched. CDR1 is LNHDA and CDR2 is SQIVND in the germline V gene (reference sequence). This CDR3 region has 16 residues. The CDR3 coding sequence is TGTGCCAGTAGTATGGTGGCGTGGGGACAGAACTATGGCTACACCTTC. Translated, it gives CASSMVAWGQNYGYTF.

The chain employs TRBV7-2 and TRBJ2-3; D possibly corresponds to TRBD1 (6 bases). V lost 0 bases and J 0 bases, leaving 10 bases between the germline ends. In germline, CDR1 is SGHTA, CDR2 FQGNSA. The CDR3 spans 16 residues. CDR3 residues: CASSLADRISTDTQYF. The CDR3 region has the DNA TGTGCCAGCAGCTTAGCCGACAGGATTAGCACAGATACGCAGTATTTT.

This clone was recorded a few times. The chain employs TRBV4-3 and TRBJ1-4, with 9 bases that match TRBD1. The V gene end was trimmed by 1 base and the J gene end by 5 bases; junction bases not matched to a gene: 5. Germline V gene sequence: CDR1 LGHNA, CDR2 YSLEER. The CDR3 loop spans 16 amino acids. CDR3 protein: CASSQGAGTGNEKLFF. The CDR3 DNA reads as TGCGCCAGCAGCCAAGGAGCCGGGACAGGGAATGAAAAACTGTTTTTT.

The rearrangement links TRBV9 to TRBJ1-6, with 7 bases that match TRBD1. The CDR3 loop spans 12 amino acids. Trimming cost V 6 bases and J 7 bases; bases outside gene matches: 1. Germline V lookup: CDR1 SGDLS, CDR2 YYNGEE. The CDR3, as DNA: TGTGCCAGCAACAGGGGAAATTCACCCCTCCACTTT. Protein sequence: CASNRGNSPLHF.

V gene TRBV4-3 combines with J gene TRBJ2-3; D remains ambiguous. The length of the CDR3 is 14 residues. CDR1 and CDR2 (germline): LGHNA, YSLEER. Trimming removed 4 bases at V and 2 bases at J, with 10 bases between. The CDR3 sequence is CASSPSSATDTQYF. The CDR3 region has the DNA TGCGCCAGCAGCCCGTCGAGCGCCACAGATACGCAGTATTTT.